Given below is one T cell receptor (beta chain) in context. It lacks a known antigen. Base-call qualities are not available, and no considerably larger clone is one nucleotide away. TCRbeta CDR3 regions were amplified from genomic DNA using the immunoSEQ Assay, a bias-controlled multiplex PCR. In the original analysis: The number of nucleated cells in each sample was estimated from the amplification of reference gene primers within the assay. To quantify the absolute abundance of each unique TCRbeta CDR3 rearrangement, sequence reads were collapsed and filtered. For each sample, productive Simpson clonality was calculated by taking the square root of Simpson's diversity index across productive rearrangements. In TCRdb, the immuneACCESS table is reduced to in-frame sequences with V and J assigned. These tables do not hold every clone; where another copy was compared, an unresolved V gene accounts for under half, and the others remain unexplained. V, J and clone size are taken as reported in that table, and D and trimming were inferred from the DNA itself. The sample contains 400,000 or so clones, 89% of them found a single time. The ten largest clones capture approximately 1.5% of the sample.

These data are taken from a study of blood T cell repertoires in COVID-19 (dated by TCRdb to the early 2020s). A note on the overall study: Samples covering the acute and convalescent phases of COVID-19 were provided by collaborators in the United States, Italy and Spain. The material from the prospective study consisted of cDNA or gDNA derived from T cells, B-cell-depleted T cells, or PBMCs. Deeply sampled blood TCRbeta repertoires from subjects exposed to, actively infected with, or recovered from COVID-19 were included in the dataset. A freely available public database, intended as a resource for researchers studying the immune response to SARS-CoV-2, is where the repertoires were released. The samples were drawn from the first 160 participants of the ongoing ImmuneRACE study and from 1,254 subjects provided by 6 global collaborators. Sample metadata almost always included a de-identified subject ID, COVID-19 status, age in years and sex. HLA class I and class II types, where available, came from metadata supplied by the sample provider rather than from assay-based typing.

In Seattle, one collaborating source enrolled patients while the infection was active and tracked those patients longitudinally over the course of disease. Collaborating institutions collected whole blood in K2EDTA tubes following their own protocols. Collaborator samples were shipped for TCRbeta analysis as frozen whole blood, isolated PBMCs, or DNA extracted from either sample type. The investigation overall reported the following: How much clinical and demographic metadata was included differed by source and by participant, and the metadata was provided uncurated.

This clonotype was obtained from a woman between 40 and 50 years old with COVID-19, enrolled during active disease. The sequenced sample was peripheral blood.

Read as DNA, the sequence is TGTGCCAGTAGTCCAACTGACACGAACACCATATATTTT. It translates to CASSPTDTNTIYF. The sequence links TRBV19 to TRBJ1-3, with the identity of the D gene unclear. Including cysteine and phenylalanine, the CDR3 has 13 amino acids. The read is trimmed to its CDR3 DNA, 39 bases read in frame from base 1. V gives up 5 bases and J gives up 7 bases, and the segment between their germline ends measures 12 bases. In the germline V gene (reference sequence), CDR1 corresponds to LNHDA and CDR2 to SQIVND.